The rows below give T cell receptor beta chains drawn from one sample of a study of blood T cell dynamics during melanoma immunotherapy. TCRdb keeps only in-frame clones here, not all; method: immunoSEQ multiplex PCR. The table has approximately 23,000 clones, about nine tenths seen once. The source was blood, collected from a patient treated with checkpoint blockade. These receptors came from a human donor with melanoma. Each CDR3 is given with its conserved first and last residue. D genes are given only for firm matches. Size is stated for part of the rows, as once, few or many counts, or as a class when the clone is expanded.

j_call d_call v_call clone_size cdr3_aa cdr3_nt
TRBJ1-1 NA TRBV5-1 once CASSLVAGPASTEAFF TGCGCCAGCAGCTTGGTGGCTGGACCAGCCAGCACTGAAGCTTTCTTT
TRBJ1-2 NA TRBV7-9 NA CASSFEGVDGYTF TGTGCCAGCAGCTTCGAGGGGGTAGATGGCTACACCTTC
TRBJ1-2 TRBD1 TRBV15 NA CATSRGAGQNYGYTF TGTGCCACCAGCAGGGGGGCGGGACAGAACTATGGCTACACCTTC
TRBJ1-1 TRBD1 TRBV18 NA CASSPGQGAEGAFF TGTGCCAGCTCACCCGGACAGGGGGCCGAAGGGGCTTTCTTT
TRBJ1-1 NA TRBV30 few CAWSDLNTEAFF TGTGCCTGGAGTGATTTGAACACTGAAGCTTTCTTT
TRBJ2-5 TRBD1 TRBV6-5 NA CASSDRVSETQYF TGTGCCAGCAGCGACAGGGTGTCGGAGACCCAGTACTTC
TRBJ2-7 NA TRBV19 NA CASGNGPNEQYF TGTGCCAGTGGTAACGGTCCCAACGAGCAGTACTTC
TRBJ2-5 NA TRBV23-1 NA CASSQYSGGTQYF TGCGCCAGCAGTCAATATTCAGGCGGGACCCAGTACTTC
TRBJ1-5 NA TRBV6-5 NA CASSLVGAWPQHF TGTGCCAGCAGTTTGGTCGGGGCTTGGCCCCAGCATTTT
TRBJ2-7 TRBD2 TRBV19 NA CASSPGLAGVYEQYF TGTGCCAGTAGCCCGGGACTAGCGGGGGTTTACGAGCAGTACTTC
TRBJ1-4 NA TRBV4-2 NA CASSQEGRSELFF TGTGCCAGCAGCCAAGAGGGACGAAGTGAACTGTTTTTT
TRBJ2-1 TRBD2 TRBV2 NA CASSRGGLAGVNEQFF TGTGCCAGCAGCCGGGGGGGACTAGCGGGAGTCAATGAGCAGTTCTTC
TRBJ2-1 TRBD1 TRBV27 NA CASSLSQTGANYNEQFF TGTGCCAGCAGTTTATCCCAAACAGGGGCTAACTACAATGAGCAGTTCTTC
TRBJ2-1 NA TRBV10-1 NA CASSESRGPTYNEQFF TGCGCCAGCAGTGAGTCGCGGGGGCCCACCTACAATGAGCAGTTCTTC
TRBJ1-3 NA TRBV9 NA CASSVYSGNTIYF TGTGCCAGCAGCGTTTACAGTGGAAACACCATATATTTT
TRBJ1-5 TRBD1 TRBV27 NA CASSPWGQGSQPQHF TGTGCCAGCAGTCCCTGGGGACAGGGAAGCCAGCCCCAGCATTTT
TRBJ2-7 TRBD2 TRBV27 few CASSLSRTSGYEQYF TGTGCCAGCAGTTTATCTCGGACTAGCGGATACGAGCAGTACTTC
TRBJ1-5 NA TRBV18 NA CASSAQEGHQPQHF TGTGCCAGCTCAGCTCAAGAGGGACATCAGCCCCAGCATTTT
TRBJ1-2 NA TRBV5-4 NA CASSLGQASNYGYTF TGTGCCAGCAGCTTGGGCCAGGCTTCTAACTATGGCTACACCTTC
TRBJ2-2 TRBD2 TRBV10-2 NA CASSKTSGGAGTGELFF TGCGCCAGCAGTAAGACTAGCGGGGGGGCCGGGACCGGGGAGCTGTTTTTT
TRBJ2-6 NA TRBV2 NA CASSGTVGANVLTF TGTGCCAGCAGTGGGACAGTTGGGGCCAACGTCCTGACTTTC
TRBJ1-2 TRBD1 TRBV11-3 NA CASSSRQGLNYGYTF TGTGCCAGCAGCTCTAGACAGGGCTTAAACTATGGCTACACCTTC
TRBJ1-6 TRBD1 TRBV7-6 NA CASSLARGQNSPLHF TGTGCCAGCAGCTTAGCACGGGGACAGAATTCACCCCTCCACTTT
TRBJ2-3 TRBD2 TRBV2 NA CASMALAADTQYF TGTGCCAGCATGGCACTAGCGGCAGATACGCAGTATTTT
TRBJ1-3 NA TRBV10-2 NA CASSDGVSGNTIYF TGCGCCAGCAGTGACGGAGTCTCTGGAAACACCATATATTTT
TRBJ1-4 NA TRBV5-6 once CASSLLQGHNEKLFF TGTGCCAGCAGCCTATTACAGGGACATAATGAAAAACTGTTTTTT
TRBJ2-7 TRBD1 TRBV5-1 NA CASSLGTGDGLYEQYF TGCGCCAGCAGCTTGGGGACAGGGGATGGACTTTACGAGCAGTACTTC
TRBJ2-7 NA TRBV30 NA CAWSPTSYEQYF TGTGCCTGGAGTCCCACTTCCTACGAGCAGTACTTC
TRBJ2-5 NA TRBV6-5 once CASSYGRQETQYF TGTGCCAGCAGTTACGGCAGACAAGAGACCCAGTACTTC
TRBJ2-3 TRBD2 TRBV10-1 NA CASSELASGGEKWDTQYF TGCGCCAGCAGTGAGTTAGCTAGCGGGGGAGAAAAATGGGATACGCAGTATTTT
TRBJ2-7 NA TRBV2 NA CASSDRTDYEQYF TGTGCCAGCAGTGATAGGACAGACTACGAGCAGTACTTC
TRBJ2-7 TRBD2 TRBV7-8 NA CASSLEAGLGSYEQYF TGTGCCAGCAGCTTAGAAGCGGGGCTGGGGTCCTACGAGCAGTACTTC
TRBJ1-2 NA TRBV6-1 few CASSVLAAGTF TGTGCCAGCAGTGTACTAGCCGCTGGCACCTTC
TRBJ2-1 NA TRBV5-1 NA CASRERPTRNEQFF TGCGCCAGCAGAGAAAGGCCCACGAGGAATGAGCAGTTCTTC
TRBJ1-1 NA TRBV14 NA CASSQDPGGFTEAFF TGTGCCAGCAGCCAAGATCCAGGCGGGTTCACTGAAGCTTTCTTT
TRBJ1-2 NA TRBV5-4 NA CASSKTGGGYTF TGTGCCAGCAGCAAGACAGGTGGTGGCTACACCTTC
TRBJ1-1 NA TRBV29-1 NA CSVAGSNTEAFF TGCAGCGTTGCTGGGTCGAACACTGAAGCTTTCTTT
TRBJ2-5 NA TRBV10-1 NA CASSPTPERETQYF TGCGCCAGCAGCCCCACTCCGGAAAGGGAGACCCAGTACTTC
TRBJ1-1 NA TRBV18 NA CASSPKSEAFF TGTGCCAGCTCCCCCAAGTCTGAAGCTTTCTTT
TRBJ2-1 NA TRBV19 NA CASSPIRDGLSDEQFF TGTGCCAGTAGCCCTATCCGGGACGGCCTTTCGGATGAGCAGTTCTTC
TRBJ1-6 NA TRBV2 NA CASSRDNRSPLHF TGTGCCAGCAGTAGGGACAACCGTTCACCCCTCCACTTT
TRBJ1-4 NA TRBV19 NA CASSSRLGRATNEKLFF TGTGCCAGTAGTTCGCGACTGGGTAGAGCAACTAATGAAAAACTGTTTTTT
TRBJ1-6 TRBD1 TRBV27 NA CASSYRGSNSPLHF TGTGCCAGCAGTTACAGGGGATCTAATTCACCCCTCCACTTT
TRBJ2-7 NA TRBV19 NA CASSTAYEQYF TGTGCCAGTAGTACGGCCTACGAGCAGTACTTC
TRBJ2-7 NA TRBV19 NA CASSIRVGYEQYF TGTGCCAGTAGTATCAGGGTAGGTTACGAGCAGTACTTC
TRBJ2-7 TRBD2 TRBV6-1 NA CASSESVVTSGGYEQYF TGTGCCAGCAGTGAAAGCGTAGTAACTAGCGGGGGTTACGAGCAGTACTTC
TRBJ1-1 NA TRBV30 once CAWSPWGAGAFF TGTGCCTGGAGTCCCTGGGGGGCAGGTGCTTTCTTT
TRBJ1-2 NA TRBV6-6 once CASSYANGYTF TGTGCCAGCAGTTACGCGAATGGCTACACCTTC
TRBJ1-4 TRBD1 TRBV30 NA CAWSVGQGAPLFF TGTGCCTGGAGTGTGGGACAGGGGGCGCCTCTGTTTTTT
TRBJ2-3 NA TRBV11-2 once CASSLGHRVSTDTQYF TGTGCCAGCAGCTTAGGACACAGGGTCAGCACAGATACGCAGTATTTT
TRBJ1-5 NA TRBV28 NA CASTLGTRASNQPQHF TGTGCCAGCACCCTTGGGACCCGGGCGAGCAATCAGCCCCAGCATTTT
TRBJ2-3 TRBD1 TRBV29-1 NA CSVGGQGAGDTQYF TGCAGCGTTGGAGGACAGGGGGCAGGAGATACGCAGTATTTT
TRBJ2-7 NA TRBV9 few CASSVSSLAGSAYEQYF TGTGCCAGCAGCGTTTCAAGTTTGGCAGGGTCGGCCTACGAGCAGTACTTC
TRBJ2-1 TRBD2 TRBV7-2 NA CASSLVPGGYNEQFF TGTGCCAGCAGCTTAGTGCCGGGGGGGTACAATGAGCAGTTCTTC
TRBJ2-1 NA TRBV6-1 NA CASSQKGEGVNEQFF TGTGCCAGCAGTCAAAAGGGGGAGGGGGTCAATGAGCAGTTCTTC
TRBJ2-2 NA TRBV11-2 NA CASNPRGTGELFF TGTGCCAGCAACCCGAGAGGGACCGGGGAGCTGTTTTTT
TRBJ1-3 NA TRBV7-8 few CASSFTARGGVEPGNTIYF TGTGCCAGCAGCTTCACCGCTCGGGGGGGCGTTGAGCCCGGAAACACCATATATTTT
TRBJ1-2 NA TRBV27 once CASRLLMSGLSGYTF TGTGCCAGCAGGCTCCTAATGTCCGGTCTTAGTGGCTACACCTTC
TRBJ1-2 NA TRBV6-1 few CASSEGWDGRGYTF TGTGCCAGCAGCGAAGGGTGGGACGGAAGAGGCTACACCTTC